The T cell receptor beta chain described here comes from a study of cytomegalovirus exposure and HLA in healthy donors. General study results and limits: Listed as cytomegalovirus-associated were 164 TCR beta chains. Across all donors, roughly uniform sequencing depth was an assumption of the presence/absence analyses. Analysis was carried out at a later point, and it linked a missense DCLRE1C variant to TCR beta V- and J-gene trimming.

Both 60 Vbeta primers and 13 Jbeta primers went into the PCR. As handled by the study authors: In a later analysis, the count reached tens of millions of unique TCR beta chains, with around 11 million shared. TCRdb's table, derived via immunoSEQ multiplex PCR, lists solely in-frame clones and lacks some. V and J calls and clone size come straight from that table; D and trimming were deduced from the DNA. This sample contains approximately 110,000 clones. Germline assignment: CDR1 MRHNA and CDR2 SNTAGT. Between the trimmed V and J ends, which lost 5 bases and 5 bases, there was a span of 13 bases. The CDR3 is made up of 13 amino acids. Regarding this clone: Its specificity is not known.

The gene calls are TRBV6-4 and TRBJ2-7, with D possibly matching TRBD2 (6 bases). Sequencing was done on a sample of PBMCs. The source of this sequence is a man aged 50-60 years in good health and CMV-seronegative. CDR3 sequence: CASSRDWGDEQYF. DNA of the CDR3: TGTGCCAGCAGTCGAGATTGGGGGGACGAGCAGTACTTC.